These T cell receptor beta chains were read from a single sample in a study of blood T cell repertoires in COVID-19. Sequencing used immunoSEQ multiplex PCR; TCRdb keeps in-frame clones, though not all of them. The sample contains about 270,000 clones, about 87% of which appear only once. Sequencing was carried out using PBMCs or T cells enriched from blood (not recorded which). The receptors were gathered from a woman aged 50 to 60 who had recovered from COVID-19. Each CDR3 is given with its conserved first and last residue. D genes are given only for firm matches. Size is omitted from some rows. Given values are once, few, many or a class for expanded clones.

>NA|TRBV19|13|NA|TRBJ2-7
CASSRVNSYEQYF
TGTGCCAGTAGTAGGGTCAACAGCTACGAGCAGTACTTC
>NA|TRBV6-5|14|NA|TRBJ2-1
CASSRSFPYNEQFF
TGTGCCAGCAGTCGAAGCTTCCCCTACAATGAGCAGTTCTTC
>NA|TRBV24-1|17|TRBD2|TRBJ2-1
CATSDPGLADRYNEQFF
TGTGCCACCAGTGATCCCGGACTAGCGGATCGCTACAATGAGCAGTTCTTC
>NA|TRBV13|16|NA|TRBJ1-4
CASSLKTDSGNEKLFF
TGTGCCAGCAGCTTAAAGACCGACTCAGGGAATGAAAAACTGTTTTTT
>NA|TRBV5-1|12|NA|TRBJ1-4
CASSFSNEKLFF
TGCGCCAGCAGCTTTAGTAATGAAAAACTGTTTTTT
>NA|TRBV7-2|13|NA|TRBJ1-2
CASSFGDNYGYTF
TGTGCCAGCAGCTTCGGGGATAACTATGGCTACACCTTC
>once|TRBV5-1|18|TRBD2|TRBJ2-3
CASSLGGLAGSGTDTQYF
TGCGCCAGCAGCTTGGGAGGACTAGCGGGAAGCGGCACAGATACGCAGTATTTT
>NA|TRBV24-1|18|TRBD1|TRBJ1-4
CATSEAGTGGVMGEKLFF
TGTGCCACCAGTGAGGCCGGGACAGGGGGGGTGATGGGGGAAAAACTGTTTTTT
>NA|TRBV7-9|14|NA|TRBJ1-1
CASSFRGANTEAFF
TGTGCCAGCAGCTTCAGGGGTGCGAACACTGAAGCTTTCTTT
>NA|TRBV14|14|NA|TRBJ1-1
CASSLIAGVTEAFF
TGTGCCAGCAGCTTAATCGCAGGGGTAACTGAAGCTTTCTTT
>NA|TRBV4-3|14|NA|TRBJ1-4
CASSQQGYSEKLFF
TGCGCCAGCAGCCAGCAGGGATACAGTGAAAAACTGTTTTTT
>NA|TRBV9|15|TRBD2|TRBJ2-3
CASSVVAGSTDTQYF
TGTGCCAGCAGCGTAGTAGCGGGAAGCACAGATACGCAGTATTTT
>few|TRBV5-1|15|NA|TRBJ1-3
CASSLTVSSGNTIYF
TGCGCCAGCAGCTTGACAGTTAGCTCTGGAAACACCATATATTTT
>NA|TRBV7-2|13|NA|TRBJ1-1
CASSFQWNTEAFF
TGTGCCAGCAGCTTTCAGTGGAACACTGAAGCTTTCTTT
>NA|TRBV6-1|14|NA|TRBJ1-2
CASSEADSVYGYTF
TGTGCCAGCAGTGAAGCAGACAGCGTCTATGGCTACACCTTC
>NA|TRBV10-2|15|NA|TRBJ2-2
CASRNPGDDTGELFF
TGCGCCAGCAGGAACCCAGGGGACGACACCGGGGAGCTGTTTTTT